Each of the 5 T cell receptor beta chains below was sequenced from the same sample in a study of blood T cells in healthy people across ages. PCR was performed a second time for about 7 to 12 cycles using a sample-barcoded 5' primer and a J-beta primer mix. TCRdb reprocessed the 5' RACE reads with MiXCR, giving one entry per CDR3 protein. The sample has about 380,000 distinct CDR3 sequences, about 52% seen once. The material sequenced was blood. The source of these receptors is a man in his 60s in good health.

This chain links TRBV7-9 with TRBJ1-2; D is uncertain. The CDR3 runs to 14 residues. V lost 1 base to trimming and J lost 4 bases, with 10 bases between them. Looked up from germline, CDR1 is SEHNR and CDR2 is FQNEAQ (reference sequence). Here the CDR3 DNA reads TGTGCCAGCAGCTTAGACCCGGGCGGCTATGGCTACACCTTC. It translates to CASSLDPGGYGYTF.

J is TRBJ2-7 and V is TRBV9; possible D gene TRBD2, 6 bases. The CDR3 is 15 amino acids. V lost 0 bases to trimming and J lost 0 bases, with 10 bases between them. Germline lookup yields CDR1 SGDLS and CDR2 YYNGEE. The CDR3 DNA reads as TGTGCCAGCAGCGTAGGATACGGGGGCTCCTACGAGCAGTACTTC. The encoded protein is CASSVGYGGSYEQYF.

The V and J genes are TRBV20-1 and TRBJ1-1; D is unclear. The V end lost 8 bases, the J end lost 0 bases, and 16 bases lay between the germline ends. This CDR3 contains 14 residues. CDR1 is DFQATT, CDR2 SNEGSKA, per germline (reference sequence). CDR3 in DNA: TGCAGTCCCGTGGACGCGACCATGAACACTGAAGCTTTCTTT. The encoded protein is CSPVDATMNTEAFF.

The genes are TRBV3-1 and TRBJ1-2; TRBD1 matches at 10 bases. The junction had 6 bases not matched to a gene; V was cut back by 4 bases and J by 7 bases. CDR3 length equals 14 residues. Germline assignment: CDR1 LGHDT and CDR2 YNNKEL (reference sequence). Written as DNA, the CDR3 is TGTGCCAGCAGCCTATCGACAGGGGGCCGTGGCTACACCTTC. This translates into CASSLSTGGRGYTF.

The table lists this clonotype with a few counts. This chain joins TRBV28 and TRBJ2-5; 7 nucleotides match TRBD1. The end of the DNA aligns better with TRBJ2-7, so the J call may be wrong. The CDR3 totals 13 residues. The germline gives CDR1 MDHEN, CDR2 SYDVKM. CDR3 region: CASSVQGQAEQYF. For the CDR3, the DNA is TGTGCCAGCAGTGTACAGGGGCAGGCCGAGCAGTACTTC.